Here is one T cell receptor (beta chain) with its context. Its antigen is still unknown. This sample is part of a study of T cell clonotyping in hematopoietic cell transplantation. Study-level findings and limits: After transplant, recipient diversity fell while pathologically expanded clonotypes grew through day 180. Higher Inverse Simpson Index values in graft donor and pretransplant recipient predicted broader posttransplant TCR diversity.

The data were produced by immunoSEQ multiplex PCR, yet TCRdb's version contains in-frame clones alone and is incomplete. The profile shows 2,800 or so clones, roughly 85% of them singletons. Deletions cut 0 bases from V and 3 bases from J, with 17 bases between. This CDR3 spans 17 amino acids. Germline V gene sequence: CDR1 LNHDA, CDR2 SQIVND (reference sequence). The V gene is TRBV19, the J gene TRBJ1-2, with D tentatively TRBD1 (5 bases). The TCR comes from a female patient aged 40 to 50 who had an allogeneic stem cell transplant from a related donor, so T cells may come from the graft donor. Some clones in this sample may be carry-over from other donors' samples. This specimen consisted of PBMCs, obtained 180 days after allogeneic stem cell transplant. The CDR3 protein is CASSIDLSAGNHYGYTF. The CDR3 DNA reads TGTGCCAGTAGTATAGATCTGTCGGCAGGGAACCACTATGGCTACACCTTC. Using reference TRBV19 and TRBJ1-2 for the parts outside the CDR3, the full variable domain is DGGITQSPKYLFRKEGQNVTLSCEQNLNHDAMYWYRQDPGQGLRLIYYSQIVNDFQKGDIAEGYSVSREKKESFPLTVTSAQKNPTAFYLCASSIDLSAGNHYGYTFGSGTRLTVV.